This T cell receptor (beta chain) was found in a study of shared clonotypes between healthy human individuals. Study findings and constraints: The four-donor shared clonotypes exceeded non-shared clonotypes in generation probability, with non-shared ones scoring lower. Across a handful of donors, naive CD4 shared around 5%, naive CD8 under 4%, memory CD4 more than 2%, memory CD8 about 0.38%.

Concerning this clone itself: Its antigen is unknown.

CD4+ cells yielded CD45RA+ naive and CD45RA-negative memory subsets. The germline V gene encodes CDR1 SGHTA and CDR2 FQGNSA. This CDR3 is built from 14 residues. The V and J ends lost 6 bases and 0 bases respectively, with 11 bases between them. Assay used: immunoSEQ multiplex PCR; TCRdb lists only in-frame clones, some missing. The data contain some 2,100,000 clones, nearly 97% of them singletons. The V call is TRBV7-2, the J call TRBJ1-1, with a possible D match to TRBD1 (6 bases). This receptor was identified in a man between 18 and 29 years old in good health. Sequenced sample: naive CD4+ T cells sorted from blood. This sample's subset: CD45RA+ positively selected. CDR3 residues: CASRKGHLNTEAFF. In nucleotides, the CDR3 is TGTGCCAGCAGAAAGGGACACTTGAACACTGAAGCTTTCTTT.